This entry describes one T cell receptor (beta chain). The use of a sample-barcoded 5' primer and a J-beta primer mix characterized a second PCR of roughly 6 to 11 cycles. Each cDNA was tagged by a template-switch adaptor containing 12 random nucleotides. TCRdb used MiXCR to reprocess the 5' RACE reads, holding one entry per CDR3 protein. The sample has around 800,000 distinct CDR3 sequences, approximately 67% seen once. This sample is part of a study of blood T cells in healthy people across ages. The TCR originated in a man aged 25 to 45 in good health. The specimen was blood.

The CDR3 loop reads CASSLNAGERYNEQFF. The CDR3 DNA sequence: TGTGCCAGCAGCTTAAATGCAGGGGAGAGGTACAATGAGCAGTTCTTC. This chain connects TRBV7-3 to TRBJ2-1, with D possibly TRBD1 on 6 matching bases. The CDR3 contains 16 residues. V shed 1 base and J shed 4 bases, with 14 bases lying between them. The germline gives CDR1 SGHTA, CDR2 FQGTGA.